This TCR beta chain was captured in a study of technical replicates of blood from a handful of donors. This CDR3 is built from 15 residues. Germline V gives CDR1 ENHRY, CDR2 SYGVKD. The J segment lost 4 bases and the V segment lost 7 bases, leaving 7 bases of the junction unmatched. Profiled with immunoSEQ multiplex PCR; TCRdb holds only in-frame clones, not every one. Of under 45,000 clones listed, about 96% are singletons. The chain links TRBV10-3 to TRBJ2-3, with 11 positions matching TRBD2. Sequenced material: T cells isolated from PBMCs. This TCR derives from a human donor in good health. CDR3 nucleotides: TGTGCCATCACCCTTAGCGGGAGGGCCGCAGATACGCAGTATTTT. This sequence encodes CAITLSGRAADTQYF.